The 13 T cell receptor beta chains in this list originate from one sample, sequenced in a study of beta chain features in type 1 diabetes. TCRB transcripts that were expressed got sequenced, as all of the isolated RNA had been reverse transcribed. This table comes from immunoSEQ multiplex PCR, and its TCRdb copy is limited to in-frame clones, with some not included. The table shows 900,000 or so clones, with roughly 17% occurring only once. The sample comprised naive CD4+ T cells from blood. These TCRs come from a woman between 18 and 29 years old in good health.

This clone was observed many times. This chain joins TRBV10-3 and TRBJ1-1, with D uncertain. Deletions cut 2 bases from V and 4 bases from J, with 8 bases between. Germline V gene sequence: CDR1 ENHRY, CDR2 SYGVKD. This CDR3 has 13 amino acids. Here the CDR3 DNA reads TGTGCCATCAGTGAGACGTCAGGCACTGAAGCTTTCTTT. The encoded protein is CAISETSGTEAFF.

This clone has just a few counts. The chain couples TRBV9 to TRBJ2-5, with 9 bases that match TRBD1. V lost 3 bases and J lost 5; bases outside the gene matches: 8. CDR1 and CDR2 (germline): SGDLS, YYNGEE. The CDR3 consists of 15 residues. This CDR3 is CASSARQGVAETQYF. The CDR3 DNA reads as TGTGCCAGCAGCGCCAGACAGGGGGTGGCGGAGACCCAGTACTTC.

As for this clone: The same CDR3 arises from other DNA sequences in this sample as well. The V call is TRBV7-2, the J call TRBJ2-1; tentative D call: TRBD2 (5 bases). The V end was cut by 3 bases, the J end by 5 bases, with 8 bases between. Germline-derived CDR1 and CDR2 are SGHTA and FQGNSA. The CDR3 runs to 13 residues. CDR3 protein: CASSLLRDNEQFF. The CDR3 nucleotides read TGTGCCAGCAGCTTGTTGCGGGACAATGAGCAGTTCTTC.

This chain joins TRBV13 and TRBJ2-5, with 9 bases fitting TRBD1. V lost 5 bases and J lost 4; bases outside the gene matches: 20. This CDR3 has 19 residues. Germline CDR1 reads PRHDT; CDR2 reads FYEKMQ (reference sequence). The CDR3 region is CASSPGQGDLRFGGETQYF. Written as DNA, the CDR3 is TGTGCCAGCAGCCCGGGACAGGGCGACCTGAGGTTCGGGGGAGAGACCCAGTACTTC.

The genes are TRBV5-1 and TRBJ2-2, with TRBD2 identical over 10 bases. This CDR3 has 16 residues. Losses at the gene ends were 4 bases for V and 5 bases for J; bases not matched to a gene: 8. The V gene's germline CDR1 is SGHRS and CDR2 YFSETQ. The CDR3 sequence: CASSPGTSVETGELFF. The CDR3 region has the DNA TGCGCCAGCAGCCCCGGGACTAGCGTCGAGACCGGGGAGCTGTTTTTT.

This chain connects TRBV6-6 to TRBJ2-1; 8 bases line up with TRBD2. The V and J ends lost 4 bases and 5 bases, in that order; junction bases with no gene match: 10. This CDR3 region has 16 residues. Germline CDR1 and CDR2: MNHNY and SVGAGI (reference sequence). The CDR3 nucleotides are TGTGCCAGCAGTTCGCTCGGGGGGGTTGGGAACAATGAGCAGTTCTTC. Translation: CASSSLGGVGNNEQFF.

This chain joins TRBV10-3 and TRBJ2-1; D perhaps matches TRBD2 (5 bases). The germline V gene has CDR1 ENHRY and CDR2 SYGVKD. The CDR3 totals 14 residues. V dropped 0 bases and J dropped 7 bases, with 10 bases sitting between them. Here the CDR3 DNA reads TGTGCCATCAGTGAGTCGGCGGGTCCGAATGAGCAGTTCTTC. Translated: CAISESAGPNEQFF.

CDR3 nucleotides: TGCAGCGTCGCTAGTTCCTACGAGCAGTACTTC. Its protein is CSVASSYEQYF. The chain recombines TRBV29-1 with TRBJ2-5; D gene uncertain. The last part of the DNA fits TRBJ2-7 better; the J call may be wrong. CDR3 length: 11 residues. Germline loops: CDR1 SQVTM, CDR2 ANQGSEA.

The chain joins TRBV18 to TRBJ2-5; TRBD2 matches at 7 bases. CDR1 and CDR2 (germline): KGHSH, LQKENI. Trimming took 3 bases from V and 4 from J; bases not matched to a gene: 8. The CDR3 consists of 15 residues. The CDR3, as DNA: TGTGCCAGCTCACCGGGACTATTAGAAGGAGAGACCCAGTACTTC. Protein sequence: CASSPGLLEGETQYF.

CDR3 sequence reads: CASSLVGTGLSEQYF. The DNA for the CDR3 is TGCGCCAGCAGCTTGGTGGGAACAGGGCTCTCCGAGCAGTACTTC. The V gene is TRBV5-1, the J gene TRBJ2-7; TRBD1 is a possible D gene (6 bases). The CDR3 length is 15 residues. Trimming took off 0 bases at V and 6 bases at J, with 16 bases between the two ends. Germline V lookup: CDR1 SGHRS, CDR2 YFSETQ. Based on the CDR3 plus reference TRBV5-1 and TRBJ2-7, the full variable domain is KAGVTQTPRYLIKTRGQQVTLSCSPISGHRSVSWYQQTPGQGLQFLFEYFSETQRNKGNFPGRFSGRQFSNSRSEMNVSTLELGDSALYLCASSLVGTGLSEQYFGPGTRLTVT.

This clone appeared a few times. This sequence joins TRBV2 and TRBJ2-1, with D tentatively TRBD1 (7 bases). The V end was cut by 4 bases, the J end by 9 bases, with 16 bases between. The CDR3 contains 14 residues. The V gene's germline CDR1 is SNHLY and CDR2 FYNNEI. The CDR3 sequence: CASSVLEGATEQFF. In nucleotides, the CDR3 is TGTGCCAGCAGTGTGTTGGAGGGGGCAACTGAGCAGTTCTTC.

The V call is TRBV7-2, the J call TRBJ2-3, with D tentatively TRBD1 (6 bases). The CDR3 totals 14 residues. Per the germline V gene, CDR1 is SGHTA and CDR2 is FQGNSA. Deletions cut 4 bases from V and 6 bases from J, with 14 bases between. The CDR3 loop reads CASSSGQGSDTQYF. CDR3 DNA sequence: TGTGCCAGCAGCTCGGGACAAGGGTCTGATACGCAGTATTTT.

This clone was recorded a few times. The DNA of the CDR3 is TGTGCCAGCAGATCGACCGGGACTAGGGGATTAATTCAGTACTTC. Translating it yields CASRSTGTRGLIQYF. V usage is TRBV11-2 and J usage is TRBJ2-4; 8 nucleotides line up with TRBD2. Trimming took 6 bases from V and 10 from J; bases not matched to a gene: 14. Germline V gene data show CDR1 as SGHAT and CDR2 as FQNNGV. The CDR3 spans 15 residues.